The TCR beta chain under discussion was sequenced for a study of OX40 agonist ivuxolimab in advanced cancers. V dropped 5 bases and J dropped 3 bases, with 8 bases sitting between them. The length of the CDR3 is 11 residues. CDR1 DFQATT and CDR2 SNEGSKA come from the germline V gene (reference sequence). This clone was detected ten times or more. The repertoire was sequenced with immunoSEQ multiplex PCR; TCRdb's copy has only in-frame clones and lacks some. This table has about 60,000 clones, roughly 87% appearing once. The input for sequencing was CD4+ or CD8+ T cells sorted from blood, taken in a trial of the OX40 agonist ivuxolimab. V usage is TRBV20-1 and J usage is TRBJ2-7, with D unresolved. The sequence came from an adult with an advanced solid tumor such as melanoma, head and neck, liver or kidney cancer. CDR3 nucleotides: TGCAGTGCTTGGGGAAACTACGAGCAGTACTTC. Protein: CSAWGNYEQYF.